This T cell receptor (beta chain) was found in a study of cytomegalovirus exposure and HLA in healthy donors. Findings and limits, study-wide: The only immune exposure information that was available was CMV serostatus.

The primer mix had 60 Vbeta and 13 Jbeta primers. As originally analysed: Later analysis identified roughly 84 million unique TCR beta chains, about 10 million shared. Sequenced by immunoSEQ multiplex PCR; TCRdb stores in-frame clones only, minus some. The V and J calls and clone size come from that table; D and trimming were worked out from the DNA. The table has approximately 220,000 clones, approximately 80% seen once. About this clone itself: Its antigen is not identified.

The sample taken for sequencing was PBMCs. The receptor's source is a boy under 10 years old in good health and CMV-seronegative.

The CDR3 loop is CASSLGGPHTEAFF. The CDR3 coding sequence is TGTGCCAGCAGCTTAGGAGGGCCCCACACTGAAGCTTTCTTT. This sequence joins TRBV11-3 and TRBJ1-1; no definite D call. The CDR3 consists of 14 residues. The V gene lost 1 base and the J gene lost 3 bases, with 9 bases spanning the gap. The germline V gene encodes CDR1 SGHNT and CDR2 YENEEA.